The sequence of this T cell receptor (beta chain) was determined in a study of shared clonotypes between healthy human individuals. Germline V gene data show CDR1 as SGHNT and CDR2 as YENEEA. This CDR3 is built from 14 residues. V lost 1 base to trimming and J lost 0 bases, with 6 bases between them. Donors were healthy HIV-negative adults without recently reported acute infections or vaccinations. Measured with immunoSEQ multiplex PCR; TCRdb has only the in-frame clones, and not every one. The top ten hold approximately 13% of the sample, which has about 480,000 clones, 75% to 80% seen once. The clonotype comes from a woman between 35 and 50 years old in good health. Some clones in this sample may be carry-over from other donors' samples. The sequencing input was PBMCs. This sequence joins TRBV11-3 and TRBJ1-2; D remains unclear. The CDR3 coding sequence is TGTGCCAGCAGCTTAGCAGCCTCTAACTATGGCTACACCTTC. Its protein product is CASSLAASNYGYTF.